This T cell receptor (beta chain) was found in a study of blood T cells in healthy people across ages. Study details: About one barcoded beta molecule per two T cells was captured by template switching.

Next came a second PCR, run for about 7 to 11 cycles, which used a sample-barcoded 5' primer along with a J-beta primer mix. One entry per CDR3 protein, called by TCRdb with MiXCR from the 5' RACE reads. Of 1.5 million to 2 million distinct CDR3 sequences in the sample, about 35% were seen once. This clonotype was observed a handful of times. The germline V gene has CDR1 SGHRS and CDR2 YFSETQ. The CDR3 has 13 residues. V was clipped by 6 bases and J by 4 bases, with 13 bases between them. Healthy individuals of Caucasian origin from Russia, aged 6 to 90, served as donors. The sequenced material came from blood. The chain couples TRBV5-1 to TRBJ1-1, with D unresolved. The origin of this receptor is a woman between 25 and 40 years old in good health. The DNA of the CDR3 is TGCGCCAGCAAGGAAGGGATTGCCACTGAAGCTTTCTTT. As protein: CASKEGIATEAFF.